Listed below are T cell receptor beta chains from one sample, sequenced in a study of OX40 agonist ivuxolimab in advanced cancers. Generated by immunoSEQ multiplex PCR, the TCRdb table keeps only in-frame clones and is missing some. The sample has around 100,000 clones, approximately 90% seen once. The sequencing here drew on CD4+ or CD8+ T cells sorted from blood, taken in a trial of the OX40 agonist ivuxolimab. These receptors came from an adult with an advanced solid tumor such as melanoma, head and neck, liver or kidney cancer. Both conserved end residues are part of each CDR3. D genes are given only for firm matches. Size is omitted from some rows. Given values are once, few, many or a class for expanded clones.

abundance: -
j_gene: TRBJ2-2
d_gene: -
v_gene: TRBV5-1
CDR3aa: CASSLTASNTGELFF
CDR3nt: TGCGCCAGCAGCCTCACGGCTTCGAACACCGGGGAGCTGTTTTTT

abundance: -
j_gene: TRBJ1-2
d_gene: -
v_gene: TRBV9
CDR3aa: CASSARYYGYTF
CDR3nt: TGTGCCAGCAGCGCCAGATACTATGGCTACACCTTC

abundance: -
j_gene: TRBJ2-7
d_gene: -
v_gene: TRBV4-1
CDR3aa: CASSPSGLRNYEQYF
CDR3nt: TGCGCCAGCAGCCCCTCAGGATTGCGGAATTACGAGCAGTACTTC

abundance: -
j_gene: TRBJ2-7
d_gene: -
v_gene: TRBV15
CDR3aa: CATSREVNYEQYF
CDR3nt: TGTGCCACCAGCAGGGAGGTAAACTACGAGCAGTACTTC

abundance: -
j_gene: TRBJ2-7
d_gene: -
v_gene: TRBV6-5
CDR3aa: CASSGAALYEQYF
CDR3nt: TGTGCCAGCAGTGGAGCGGCACTCTACGAGCAGTACTTC

abundance: few
j_gene: TRBJ1-5
d_gene: TRBD1
v_gene: TRBV2
CDR3aa: CASTGGPNQPQHF
CDR3nt: TGTGCCAGCACAGGGGGCCCCAATCAGCCCCAGCATTTT

abundance: -
j_gene: TRBJ2-1
d_gene: -
v_gene: TRBV6-1
CDR3aa: CASMGASGRYNEQFF
CDR3nt: TGTGCCTCGATGGGGGCTAGCGGACGCTACAATGAGCAGTTCTTC

abundance: -
j_gene: TRBJ1-2
d_gene: -
v_gene: TRBV2
CDR3aa: CASSSGTLAHGYTF
CDR3nt: TGTGCCAGCAGCTCCGGGACACTGGCGCATGGCTACACCTTC

abundance: -
j_gene: TRBJ2-7
d_gene: TRBD2
v_gene: TRBV11-2
CDR3aa: CASSTSGRLNEQYF
CDR3nt: TGTGCCAGCAGCACTAGCGGGAGGCTGAACGAGCAGTACTTC

abundance: -
j_gene: TRBJ1-2
d_gene: -
v_gene: TRBV30
CDR3aa: CACLHLREGYTF
CDR3nt: TGTGCCTGCCTACACTTACGGGAAGGCTACACCTTC

abundance: -
j_gene: TRBJ2-7
d_gene: -
v_gene: TRBV7-2
CDR3aa: CASSWGGDYEQYF
CDR3nt: TGTGCCAGCAGCTGGGGTGGGGACTACGAGCAGTACTTC